One and the same sample provided the 16 T cell receptor beta chains below, sequenced in a study of radiation and T cells in renal cell carcinoma. Time point meaning: baseline pretreatment blood. The treatment was: 15 Gy SBRT to primary tumor, nephrectomy 4 weeks later. The table came from immunoSEQ multiplex PCR; TCRdb's copy has only in-frame clones and leaves some out. The repertoire holds 95,000 to 150,000 clones, roughly 80% seen once, with 3% in the top ten. The sample was blood, taken from a patient whose treatment included radiotherapy and nephrectomy. The source is a woman aged 60-75 years with renal cell carcinoma.

This clone was observed once. The chain combines TRBV29-1 with TRBJ2-7; D is perhaps TRBD1 (5 bases). The CDR3 runs to 12 residues. V was trimmed by 4 bases and J by 2 bases, leaving 9 bases between them. From germline, CDR1 is SQVTM and CDR2 ANQGSEA. The CDR3 DNA is TGCAGCGTTGGCAGGGCGCCCTACGAGCAGTACTTC. Translating it yields CSVGRAPYEQYF.

This clone was counted only a few times. The chain carries TRBV7-6 and TRBJ2-2; 10 bases fit TRBD2. Losses at the gene ends were 5 bases for V and 6 bases for J; bases not matched to a gene: 6. CDR1 and CDR2 from the germline V gene are SGHVS and FNYEAQ. The length of the CDR3 is 15 residues. DNA for the CDR3: TGTGCCAGCAGCCCTGAAGCGGGAGGGCCCGGGGAGCTGTTTTTT. It encodes CASSPEAGGPGELFF.

J is TRBJ2-3 and V is TRBV15; D may match TRBD1 or TRBD2 (6 bases each). The CDR3 sequence is 17 residues long. The germline CDR1 and CDR2 sequences are LNHNV and YYDKDF (reference sequence). Trimming removed 0 bases from V and 4 bases from J, with 17 bases in between. CDR3 protein: CATSRDFGRQESDTQYF. CDR3 DNA: TGTGCCACCAGCAGAGATTTCGGGAGACAGGAGTCAGATACGCAGTATTTT.

This clone was detected only once. The chain carries TRBV29-1 and TRBJ2-3; D uncertain. Germline CDR1 SQVTM, CDR2 ANQGSEA. Trimming cost V 5 bases and J 2 bases, with 5 bases left between them. This CDR3 spans 11 amino acids. CDR3 region: CSVTDTDTQYF. The CDR3 nucleotides are TGCAGCGTTACGGACACAGATACGCAGTATTTT.

The chain has TRBV9 and TRBJ2-5; 8 bases fit TRBD2. The V gene end was trimmed by 3 bases and the J gene end by 4 bases; junction bases not matched to a gene: 5. CDR3 size: 14 residues. CDR1 and CDR2 from the germline V gene are SGDLS and YYNGEE. CDR3 in amino acids: CASSEWSGGETQYF. The DNA for the CDR3 is TGTGCCAGCAGCGAGTGGAGCGGGGGAGAGACCCAGTACTTC.

In DNA, the CDR3 is TGCGCCAGCAGCTTGATACCTGCCAACCAAGAGACCCAGTACTTC. Translating it yields CASSLIPANQETQYF. The chain couples TRBV5-1 to TRBJ2-5, with D uncertain. The V gene lost 1 base and the J gene lost 0 bases, with 10 bases spanning the gap. CDR1 and CDR2 (germline): SGHRS, YFSETQ. This CDR3 contains 15 residues.

This chain joins TRBV4-1 and TRBJ2-7; 8 bases are a match to TRBD1. V trimming: 3 bases; J trimming: 3 bases; junction bases outside the gene matches: 4. Germline CDR1 reads MGHRA; CDR2 reads YSYEKL. The CDR3 spans 14 residues. The CDR3 DNA reads TGCGCCAGCAGCCAGGGACAGGAGCACTACGAGCAGTACTTC. Amino acids: CASSQGQEHYEQYF.

This clone was seen once. The V gene is TRBV6-6, the J gene TRBJ2-3, with 10 bases matching TRBD2. The V gene's germline CDR1 is MNHNY and CDR2 SVGAGI (reference sequence). This CDR3 is built from 14 residues. V gave up 4 bases and J gave up 5 bases; unmatched junction bases: 3. This CDR3 is CASSLAGGRDTQYF. The DNA of the CDR3 is TGTGCCAGCAGTTTAGCGGGGGGTAGAGATACGCAGTATTTT.

The chain couples TRBV9 to TRBJ1-6; D is uncertain. Germline lookup yields CDR1 SGDLS and CDR2 YYNGEE. V gave up 3 bases and J gave up 5 bases, with 9 bases separating them. The CDR3 loop spans 14 amino acids. The CDR3, as DNA: TGTGCCAGCAGCGCGCGGCGAAATAATTCACCCCTCCACTTT. Protein product: CASSARRNNSPLHF.

The J gene is TRBJ2-2, the V gene TRBV21-1; the table's TRBD2 call for D was not verified on the DNA. TRBV21-1 is classified as a pseudogene. The CDR3 covers 12 residues. CDR3 residues: CASRRSLGELFF. The CDR3 DNA reads as TGTGCCAGCAGGAGAAGCCTCGGGGAGCTGTTTTTT.

The rearrangement links TRBV5-8 to TRBJ1-5; 8 nucleotides align to TRBD1. Looked up from germline, CDR1 is SGHTS and CDR2 is YDEGEE. The CDR3 totals 15 residues. The ends lost 3 bases at V and 5 bases at J; junction bases unmatched: 7. The CDR3 loop reads CASSSGQAGDQPQHF. The CDR3 DNA sequence: TGTGCCAGCAGCTCGGGACAGGCGGGGGATCAGCCCCAGCATTTT.

The rearrangement uses TRBV18 and TRBJ2-7; D remains unclear. Germline V gives CDR1 KGHSH, CDR2 LQKENI. The CDR3 spans 14 residues. Trimming cost V 0 bases and J 5 bases, with 11 bases left between them. CDR3 loop: CASSPPKEEDEQYF. CDR3 sequence (DNA): TGTGCCAGCTCACCACCGAAAGAAGAGGACGAGCAGTACTTC.

This rearrangement joins TRBV5-1 to TRBJ2-5; possibly TRBD1 or TRBD2 for D (5 bases each). V was clipped by 7 bases and J by 11 bases, with 21 bases between them. The CDR3 contains 13 residues. The germline gives CDR1 SGHRS, CDR2 YFSETQ. CDR3: CASAMAGRMEQYF. DNA for the CDR3: TGCGCCAGCGCGATGGCAGGGAGAATGGAGCAGTACTTC.

The chain has TRBV2 and TRBJ2-3; TRBD2 matches 7 bases. Germline CDR1 is SNHLY and CDR2 is FYNNEI. The CDR3 contains 15 residues. V shed 0 bases and J 7 bases; nucleotides not matched to a gene: 7. This CDR3 reads CASSEAGTKGHTQYF. The CDR3 nucleotides are TGTGCCAGCAGTGAAGCCGGGACTAAGGGACATACGCAGTATTTT.

The genes are TRBV25-1 and TRBJ1-2; maybe TRBD1 (5 bases). Germline-derived CDR1 and CDR2 are MGHDK and SYGVNS. The CDR3 length is 15 residues. Trimming cost V 1 base and J 4 bases, with 13 bases left between them. The CDR3 here is CASSELGRDPYGYTF. The DNA for the CDR3 is TGTGCCAGCAGTGAATTAGGCAGGGATCCCTATGGCTACACCTTC.

The chain is built from TRBV4-3 and TRBJ2-7; D is undetermined. The CDR3 is 13 amino acids. Germline CDR1 reads LGHNA; CDR2 reads YSLEER. Between the trimmed V and J ends, which lost 0 bases and 3 bases, there was a span of 6 bases. The CDR3 protein is CASSQEYFYEQYF. The CDR3 nucleotides read TGCGCCAGCAGCCAAGAATATTTCTACGAGCAGTACTTC.